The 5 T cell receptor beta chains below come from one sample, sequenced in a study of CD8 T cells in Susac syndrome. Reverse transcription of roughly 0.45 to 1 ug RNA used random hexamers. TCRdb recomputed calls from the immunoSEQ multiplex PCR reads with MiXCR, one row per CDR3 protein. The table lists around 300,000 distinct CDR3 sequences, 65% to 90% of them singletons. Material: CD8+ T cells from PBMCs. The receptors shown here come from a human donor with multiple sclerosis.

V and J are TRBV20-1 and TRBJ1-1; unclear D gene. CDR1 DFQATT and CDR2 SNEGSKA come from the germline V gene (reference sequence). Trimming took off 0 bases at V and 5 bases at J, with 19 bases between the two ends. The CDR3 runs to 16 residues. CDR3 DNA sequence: TGCAGTGCTAGAGATCTTGGCGAGGTTGGGAAAACTGAAGCTTTCTTT. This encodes CSARDLGEVGKTEAFF.

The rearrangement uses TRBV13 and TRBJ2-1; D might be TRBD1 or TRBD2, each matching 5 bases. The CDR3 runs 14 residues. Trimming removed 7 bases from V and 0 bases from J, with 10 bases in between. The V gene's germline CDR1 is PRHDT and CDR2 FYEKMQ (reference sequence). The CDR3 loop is CASTWGSSYNEQFF. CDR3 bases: TGTGCCAGCACCTGGGGGAGCTCCTACAATGAGCAGTTCTTC.

CDR3 nucleotide sequence: TGTGCCAGCAGCGACATTGGACTAGCTAAAAACATTCAGTACTTC. Amino acids: CASSDIGLAKNIQYF. This chain links TRBV7-9 with TRBJ2-4; TRBD2 agrees at 8 bases. Germline CDR1 reads SEHNR; CDR2 reads FQNEAQ (reference sequence). With 5 bases clipped from V and 4 bases from J, the junction kept 7 bases outside the gene matches. This CDR3 is 15 amino acids long.

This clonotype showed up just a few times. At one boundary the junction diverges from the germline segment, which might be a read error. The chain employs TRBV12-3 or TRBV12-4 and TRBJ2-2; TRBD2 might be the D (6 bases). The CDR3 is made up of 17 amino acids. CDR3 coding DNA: TGCGCCAGCACTACGGACTACTACACGGAGATCGCCGGGGAGCTGTTTTTT. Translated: CASTTDYYTEIAGELFF.

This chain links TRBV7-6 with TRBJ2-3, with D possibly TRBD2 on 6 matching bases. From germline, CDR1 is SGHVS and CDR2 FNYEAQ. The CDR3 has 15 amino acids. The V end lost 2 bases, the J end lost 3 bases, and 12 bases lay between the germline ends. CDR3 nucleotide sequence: TGTGCCAGCAGCTTACCGGGAGAAAGTACAGATACGCAGTATTTT. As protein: CASSLPGESTDTQYF.